Below, 22 T cell receptor beta chains from the same sample are listed, as sequenced in a study of T cells in Graves' hyperthyroidism and ophthalmopathy. Researchers amplified the TCR beta CDR3 regions from RNA transcripts. The study used the HTBI primer set for a first-round RT-PCR of the TCR CDR3. TCRdb used MiXCR to reprocess the multiplex PCR reads, holding one entry per CDR3 protein. The repertoire holds more than 300,000 distinct CDR3 sequences, with around a sixth as singletons. Sequenced: blood. These receptors all come from a man between 18 and 29 years old with Graves' ophthalmopathy.

This clonotype was observed a handful of times. V usage is TRBV20-1 and J usage is TRBJ1-6, with D possibly TRBD1 on 5 matching bases. Germline assignment: CDR1 DFQATT and CDR2 SNEGSKA (reference sequence). This CDR3 has 15 residues. The germline V and J ends were trimmed by 3 bases and 5 bases, with 14 bases remaining between them. DNA of the CDR3: TGCAGTGCTAGGGCACCCGGGGCCAATAATTCACCCCTCCACTTT. It yields the protein CSARAPGANNSPLHF.

The chain combines TRBV13 with TRBJ2-1; D may be TRBD1 (5 bases). The V gene lost 1 base and the J gene lost 9 bases, with 13 bases spanning the gap. The germline V gene has CDR1 PRHDT and CDR2 FYEKMQ (reference sequence). The CDR3 covers 14 residues. For the CDR3, the DNA is TGTGCCAGCAGCTTAGAATCAGGGCAGGGTGAGCAGTTCTTC. Protein sequence: CASSLESGQGEQFF.

This clonotype was observed at least ten times. This chain joins TRBV12-3 or TRBV12-4 and TRBJ2-7; D ambiguous. This CDR3 has 13 residues. V dropped 1 base and J dropped 4 bases, with 8 bases sitting between them. CDR3 nucleotide sequence: TGTGCCAGCAGTTTAGGCCTTATTTACGAGCAGTACTTC. Amino acid sequence: CASSLGLIYEQYF.

The gene calls are TRBV19 and TRBJ1-5, with D perhaps matching TRBD1 (6 bases). The CDR3 extends over 17 amino acids. Per the germline V gene, CDR1 is LNHDA and CDR2 is SQIVND (reference sequence). With 2 bases removed from V and 4 bases from J, the gap between germline ends came to 18 bases. CDR3 residues: CASSIRDTGALNQPQHF. The CDR3 bases are TGTGCCAGTAGTATACGGGACACAGGAGCTCTAAATCAGCCCCAGCATTTT.

This clonotype showed up many times. This rearrangement joins TRBV20-1 to TRBJ2-7; possible D gene TRBD2, 7 bases. There are 13 residues in the CDR3. Germline CDR1 DFQATT, CDR2 SNEGSKA (reference sequence). The V end was cut by 8 bases, the J end by 7 bases, with 21 bases between. The CDR3 coding sequence is TGCAGTTCTCAGAGGGGGGGGTTCGGAGAGCAGTACTTC. Residues: CSSQRGGFGEQYF.

The gene calls are TRBV7-9 and TRBJ2-7, with TRBD1 matching 8 bases. Looked up from germline, CDR1 is SEHNR and CDR2 is FQNEAQ (reference sequence). The CDR3 is 15 residues long. Trimming cost V 5 bases and J 5 bases; bases outside gene matches: 11. The DNA for the CDR3 is TGTGCCAGCAGCCCACCCGGGACAGGCGGGGACGAGCAGTACTTC. Amino acid sequence: CASSPPGTGGDEQYF. Supplemented by reference TRBV7-9 and TRBJ2-7, the full variable domain reads DTGVSQNPRHKITKRGQNVTFRCDPISEHNRLYWYRQTLGQGPEFLTYFQNEAQLEKSRLLSDRFSAERPKGSFSTLEIQRTEQGDSAMYLCASSPPGTGGDEQYFGPGTRLTVT.

This chain joins TRBV2 and TRBJ2-1, with D perhaps given as TRBD1 or TRBD2 (5 bases each). The V gene's germline CDR1 is SNHLY and CDR2 FYNNEI. This CDR3 spans 13 amino acids. V lost 9 bases to trimming and J lost 12 bases, with 21 bases between them. CDR3 sequence: CARDPGPRTPQFF. CDR3 in DNA: TGTGCCAGAGACCCGGGACCCCGGACTCCGCAGTTCTTC. Drawing the rest from reference TRBV2 and TRBJ2-1, the complete variable domain is EPEVTQTPSHQVTQMGQEVILRCVPISNHLYFYWYRQILGQKVEFLVSFYNNEISEKSEIFDDQFSVERPDGSNFTLKIRSTKLEDSAMYFCARDPGPRTPQFFGPGTRLTVL.

This clonotype was found many times. The chain is built from TRBV12-3 or TRBV12-4 and TRBJ2-7, with no clear D. With 0 bases removed from V and 2 bases from J, the gap between germline ends came to 11 bases. This CDR3 is 15 amino acids long. CDR3: CASSLAGHAPYEQYF. In nucleotides, the CDR3 is TGTGCCAGCAGTTTAGCCGGTCATGCCCCCTACGAGCAGTACTTC.

This clonotype was seen repeatedly, ten times or more. V usage is TRBV18 and J usage is TRBJ1-5; tentative D call: TRBD1 (5 bases). Germline CDR1 and CDR2: KGHSH and LQKENI. CDR3 length equals 14 residues. Trimming removed 3 bases from V and 4 bases from J, with 10 bases in between. This CDR3 is CASSPDGGNQPQHF. In nucleotides, the CDR3 is TGTGCCAGCTCACCTGACGGGGGAAATCAGCCCCAGCATTTT.

The V gene is TRBV29-1, the J gene TRBJ2-7; 14 nucleotides align to TRBD2. Unmatched junction bases numbered 9, after V lost 4 bases and J lost 7 bases. CDR1 is SQVTM, CDR2 ANQGSEA, per germline. CDR3 length: 15 amino acids. CDR3 in amino acids: CSVVRTSGGPGEQYF. The CDR3 DNA is TGCAGCGTTGTTCGGACTAGCGGGGGGCCGGGGGAGCAGTACTTC.

The genes are TRBV28 and TRBJ2-7, with TRBD1 matching 7 bases. The CDR3 consists of 19 residues. Trimming took 11 bases from V and 4 from J; bases not matched to a gene: 29. Per germline, CDR1 MDHEN and CDR2 SYDVKM. CDR3 bases: TGTGCCCTCCCGTTTCTCCCCGGGACCCCAAAGGGGGCAGATTACGAGCAGTACTTC. Amino acids: CALPFLPGTPKGADYEQYF. Using reference TRBV28 and TRBJ2-7 for the parts outside the CDR3, the full variable domain is DVKVTQSSRYLVKRTGEKVFLECVQDMDHENMFWYRQDPGLGLRLIYFSYDVKMKEKGDIPEGYSVSREKKERFSLILESASTNQTSMYLCALPFLPGTPKGADYEQYFGPGTRLTVT.

CDR3 sequence (DNA): TGTGCCAGCAGAAGGACAGGGGAGGGGTACAATGAGCAGTTCTTC. The encoded protein is CASRRTGEGYNEQFF. This chain connects TRBV6-1 to TRBJ2-1; 9 bases map to TRBD1. With 6 bases clipped from V and 4 bases from J, the junction kept 7 bases outside the gene matches. This CDR3 is built from 15 residues. CDR1 MNHNS and CDR2 SASEGT come from the germline V gene.

This clonotype came up many times. The chain carries TRBV12-3 or TRBV12-4 and TRBJ1-5; D is perhaps TRBD1 (6 bases). The CDR3 is made up of 15 amino acids. V was cut by 2 bases and J by 7 bases, with 15 bases left in between. CDR3 sequence: CASSLREQGGQPQHF. The CDR3 nucleotides are TGTGCCAGCAGTTTACGAGAACAGGGAGGCCAGCCCCAGCATTTT.

The sample holds many counts of this clonotype. The chain has TRBV7-2 and TRBJ1-2; 11 bases are shared with TRBD1. CDR1 is SGHTA and CDR2 is FQGNSA in the germline V gene. CDR3 size: 14 residues. Losses at the gene ends were 5 bases for V and 7 bases for J; bases not matched to a gene: 6. The CDR3 region is CASSPGQGAFGYTF. DNA for the CDR3: TGTGCCAGCAGCCCCGGACAGGGGGCTTTTGGCTACACCTTC.

The J gene is TRBJ1-4, the V gene TRBV15; D is undetermined. Germline CDR1 is LNHNV and CDR2 is YYDKDF (reference sequence). The V gene lost 6 bases and the J gene lost 4 bases, with 12 bases spanning the gap. CDR3 size: 14 residues. The CDR3 loop reads CATRERRVNEKLFF. The CDR3 nucleotides are TGTGCCACCAGAGAGAGACGGGTTAATGAAAAACTGTTTTTT.

The table lists this clonotype with many counts. V is TRBV20-1 and J is TRBJ1-2; tentative D call: TRBD1 (5 bases). V was clipped by 3 bases and J by 6 bases, with 20 bases between them. CDR1 and CDR2 (germline): DFQATT, SNEGSKA (reference sequence). This CDR3 spans 15 amino acids. This CDR3 is CSASHGTEVSDGYTF. For the CDR3, the DNA is TGCAGTGCTAGCCACGGGACGGAGGTTTCTGATGGCTACACCTTC.

This clonotype was seen many times. This sequence joins TRBV20-1 and TRBJ2-7; D not certain. Germline V gene lookup returns CDR1 DFQATT and CDR2 SNEGSKA (reference sequence). This CDR3 is built from 13 residues. Trimming stripped 0 bases from V and 1 base from J, with 7 bases between. The chain's CDR3 is CSARDGGSYEQYF. CDR3 nucleotide sequence: TGCAGTGCTAGAGATGGCGGTTCCTACGAGCAGTACTTC.

Ten or more counts support this clonotype. The J gene is TRBJ1-1, the V gene TRBV18, with TRBD1 matching 8 bases. J was trimmed by 11 bases and V by 3 bases; bases with no gene match: 11. Looked up from germline, CDR1 is KGHSH and CDR2 is LQKENI. This CDR3 has 14 amino acids. CDR3 sequence reads: CASSPDRDGSRAFF. Here the CDR3 DNA reads TGTGCCAGCTCACCGGACAGGGATGGATCTCGGGCTTTCTTT.

Worth noting for this clonotype: A much larger clone lies a single base off, so this may be a read error. J is TRBJ2-5 and V is TRBV6-1, with D tentatively TRBD1 (6 bases). Germline CDR1 and CDR2: MNHNS and SASEGT. V was clipped by 10 bases and J by 5 bases, with 20 bases between them. There are 14 residues in the CDR3. The CDR3 loop is CANSDLQGTETQYF. The CDR3 region has the DNA TGTGCCAACAGCGACCTCCAGGGGACGGAGACCCAGTACTTC.

V usage is TRBV15 and J usage is TRBJ1-4; D call uncertain. Between the trimmed V and J ends, which lost 0 bases and 8 bases, there was a span of 10 bases. Per germline, CDR1 LNHNV and CDR2 YYDKDF (reference sequence). This CDR3 has 14 amino acids. CDR3 DNA: TGTGCCACCAGCAGAGATGGGCGAGGGGAAAAACTGTTTTTT. Protein sequence: CATSRDGRGEKLFF.

This clonotype has more than one count but fewer than ten. V gene TRBV6-5 combines with J gene TRBJ1-4; 7 bases fit TRBD1. Germline CDR1 MNHEY, CDR2 SVGAGI. With 4 bases clipped from V and 8 bases from J, the junction kept 4 bases outside the gene matches. CDR3 length equals 13 residues. The CDR3 is CASSSGGDEKLFF. DNA of the CDR3: TGTGCCAGCAGTTCAGGGGGAGACGAAAAACTGTTTTTT.

This clonotype has a handful of counts. V usage is TRBV24-1 and J usage is TRBJ2-3; D unclear. Trimming took off 4 bases at V and 7 bases at J, with 11 bases between the two ends. CDR3 length equals 13 residues. Germline values: CDR1 KGHDR, CDR2 SFDVKD. The CDR3 DNA reads as TGTGCCACCAGTGACCCCAACATGAATACGCAGTATTTT. It specifies CATSDPNMNTQYF.